This T cell receptor (beta chain) was sequenced in a study of molecular identifiers for immune sequencing clone quantification. General study points: Jurkat TCR RNA spiked in from one cell could reportedly be detected among some 1 million naive cells.

Per germline, CDR1 SNHLY and CDR2 FYNNEI. The CDR3 runs to 16 residues. V lost 3 bases to trimming and J lost 0 bases, with 9 bases between them. This clonotype was seen ten or more times. The antigen is undetermined. Previously reported methods and listed TCR primers produced the bulk TCR libraries. TCRdb re-called the PCR reads through MiXCR, storing one row per CDR3 protein. The top ten hold roughly 0.83% of the sample, which has under 650,000 distinct CDR3 sequences, just under 20% seen once. The specimen was naive CD8+ T cells from blood, with Jurkat cell RNA spiked in. The sample's subset: FACS-sorted CD8+CD4-CCR7+CD45RA+ naive T cells. This chain uses TRBV2 with TRBJ2-6; a weak D match, TRBD2 (5 bases). The origin of this receptor is a human donor in good health. Some libraries in this study had Jurkat cell RNA spiked in. CDR3 bases: TGTGCCAGCAGTGAGGAGCGGCTCTCTGGGGCCAACGTCCTGACTTTC. As protein: CASSEERLSGANVLTF. Full variable domain (outside the CDR3, taken from reference TRBV2 and TRBJ2-6): EPEVTQTPSHQVTQMGQEVILRCVPISNHLYFYWYRQILGQKVEFLVSFYNNEISEKSEIFDDQFSVERPDGSNFTLKIRSTKLEDSAMYFCASSEERLSGANVLTFGAGSRLTVL.